One and the same sample provided the 16 T cell receptor beta chains below, sequenced in a study of post-analysis software for immune sequencing data. Study outcomes and limitations: A few TRBV segments, TRBV5-6, TRBV5-1 and TRBV20-1 among them, were found more frequent in patients than controls.

Libraries were made from TCR beta cDNA, and they carried unique molecular identifiers. In TCRdb, the PCR reads were re-called with MiXCR into one record per CDR3 protein. The profile covers more than 350,000 distinct CDR3 sequences, with roughly 40% appearing a single time and 7.5% to 8.5% taken by the ten largest. For these receptors, no antigen is known. Sample: blood. The receptor source for this set is a girl aged 2 to 10 with multiple sclerosis.

This chain connects TRBV20-1 to TRBJ2-1, with 7 bases that match TRBD2. Germline V lookup: CDR1 DFQATT, CDR2 SNEGSKA (reference sequence). The V gene end was trimmed by 6 bases and the J gene end by 3 bases; junction bases not matched to a gene: 11. This CDR3 contains 15 residues. The CDR3 coding sequence is TGCAGTGCAAACCAGATCACGGGGGGCTACAATGAGCAGTTCTTC. Protein sequence: CSANQITGGYNEQFF.

The chain uses TRBV29-1 and TRBJ2-1; TRBD1 is a possible D gene (5 bases). The V end lost 7 bases, the J end lost 6 bases, and 13 bases lay between the germline ends. The CDR3 contains 12 residues. Germline V gene lookup returns CDR1 SQVTM and CDR2 ANQGSEA. CDR3 protein: CSGPGIPNEQFF. The CDR3 bases are TGCAGCGGTCCAGGGATCCCCAATGAGCAGTTCTTC.

This clonotype was found a few times. This chain links TRBV4-1 with TRBJ2-7; D is uncertain. The V end lost 0 bases, the J end lost 0 bases, and 15 bases lay between the germline ends. This CDR3 contains 17 residues. CDR1 is MGHRA, CDR2 YSYEKL, per germline. The CDR3, as DNA: TGCGCCAGCAGCCAAGACTCTCCGCTCCTTGCCTCCTACGAGCAGTACTTC. Its protein product is CASSQDSPLLASYEQYF.

The chain employs TRBV29-1 and TRBJ2-7; 8 nucleotides match TRBD1. The CDR3 runs to 17 residues. Germline assignment: CDR1 SQVTM and CDR2 ANQGSEA. The V gene end was trimmed by 4 bases and the J gene end by 3 bases; junction bases not matched to a gene: 17. CDR3 amino acids: CSVARTGTASGDYEQYF. The DNA of the CDR3 is TGCAGCGTTGCCAGGACAGGGACGGCAAGTGGGGACTACGAGCAGTACTTC.

This sequence joins TRBV12-3 or TRBV12-4 and TRBJ2-1, with 14 nucleotides matching TRBD2. The CDR3 covers 15 residues. The ends lost 5 bases at V and 10 bases at J; junction bases unmatched: 7. The CDR3 reads CASSTGTSGRKEQFF. The CDR3 region has the DNA TGTGCCAGCAGTACCGGGACTAGCGGGAGAAAGGAGCAGTTCTTC.

This clonotype was recorded only once. The V and J genes are TRBV10-3 and TRBJ2-7, with TRBD2 identical over 8 bases. Germline V gene lookup returns CDR1 ENHRY and CDR2 SYGVKD. J gave up 2 bases and V 3 bases, and 15 bases lay outside the gene matches. The CDR3 consists of 18 residues. CDR3 sequence (DNA): TGTGCCATCAGTGACCCATGGACTAGCTCCTTAGACCCCTACGAGCAGTACTTC. Translated: CAISDPWTSSLDPYEQYF.

This clonotype was seen a few times. J is TRBJ1-2 and V is TRBV29-1, with unresolved D. V was pared by 4 bases and J by 8 bases, with 17 bases between. The CDR3 is 13 residues long. Germline V gene sequence: CDR1 SQVTM, CDR2 ANQGSEA. This chain's CDR3 is CSVVVQTTGGYTF. CDR3 coding DNA: TGCAGCGTTGTAGTGCAGACGACGGGGGGCTACACCTTC.

V is TRBV19 and J is TRBJ2-7; possibly TRBD2 for D (5 bases). V was pared by 2 bases and J by 0 bases, with 8 bases between. The CDR3 has 14 residues. CDR1 and CDR2 from the germline V gene are LNHDA and SQIVND (reference sequence). CDR3 protein: CASSISGISYEQYF. The CDR3 DNA reads TGTGCCAGTAGTATATCCGGGATCTCCTACGAGCAGTACTTC. Combining the CDR3 with reference TRBV19 and TRBJ2-7 gives the whole variable domain DGGITQSPKYLFRKEGQNVTLSCEQNLNHDAMYWYRQDPGQGLRLIYYSQIVNDFQKGDIAEGYSVSREKKESFPLTVTSAQKNPTAFYLCASSISGISYEQYFGPGTRLTVT.

The chain employs TRBV7-2 and TRBJ2-7; D is uncertain. Germline CDR1 SGHTA, CDR2 FQGNSA. The V and J ends lost 3 bases and 0 bases respectively, with 15 bases between them. The CDR3 runs 16 residues. As DNA, the CDR3 is TGTGCCAGCAGCTTCCTCGGCGGCCCGAGCTCCTACGAGCAGTACTTC. Amino acid sequence: CASSFLGGPSSYEQYF.

In this sample, this clonotype turned up a few times. V usage is TRBV7-9 and J usage is TRBJ2-5; D not certain. V was trimmed by 1 base and J by 4 bases, leaving 10 bases between them. Looked up from germline, CDR1 is SEHNR and CDR2 is FQNEAQ (reference sequence). The CDR3 runs 14 residues. CDR3 DNA sequence: TGTGCCAGCAGCTTAGGGTACAATGGAGAGACCCAGTACTTC. Amino acids: CASSLGYNGETQYF. The full variable domain, rest sourced from reference TRBV7-9 and TRBJ2-5, is DTGVSQNPRHKITKRGQNVTFRCDPISEHNRLYWYRQTLGQGPEFLTYFQNEAQLEKSRLLSDRFSAERPKGSFSTLEIQRTEQGDSAMYLCASSLGYNGETQYFGPGTRLLVL.

A few counts support this clonotype. The J gene is TRBJ1-2, the V gene TRBV20-1; D is unresolved. CDR1 is DFQATT, CDR2 SNEGSKA, per germline (reference sequence). V lost 2 bases, J lost 6 bases, and 13 bases lay in between. The length of the CDR3 is 13 residues. DNA of the CDR3: TGCAGTGCTAGAAGGGCAGTCCTGAATGGCTACACCTTC. Its translation is CSARRAVLNGYTF.

This clonotype showed up just a few times. The rearrangement joins TRBV4-1 to TRBJ2-5; 11 bases match TRBD1. The length of the CDR3 is 15 residues. The V gene's germline CDR1 is MGHRA and CDR2 YSYEKL. J gave up 11 bases and V 3 bases, and 11 bases lay outside the gene matches. CDR3 in DNA: TGCGCCAGCAGCCAGCCCGGGACAGGGGGAGGTGAGCAGTACTTC. It translates to CASSQPGTGGGEQYF.

This clonotype has more than one count but fewer than ten. This sequence joins TRBV29-1 and TRBJ2-1, with 11 bases aligning to TRBD2. The CDR3 has 17 amino acids. The germline V gene encodes CDR1 SQVTM and CDR2 ANQGSEA. V lost 2 bases and J lost 4; bases outside the gene matches: 10. The CDR3, as DNA: TGCAGCGTTGAAAAGCGGGTAGCGGGAGGGCCATACAATGAGCAGTTCTTC. Its translation is CSVEKRVAGGPYNEQFF.

This chain connects TRBV14 to TRBJ2-1; D unresolved. Germline loops: CDR1 SGHDN, CDR2 FVKESK. The CDR3 spans 14 residues. Trimming removed 4 bases from V and 9 bases from J, with 16 bases in between. CDR3 bases: TGTGCCAGCAGCCCTCTCGGACCCTTGGTTGAGCAGTTCTTC. Encoded protein: CASSPLGPLVEQFF.

The J gene is TRBJ1-2, the V gene TRBV2, with D perhaps TRBD1 (5 bases). This CDR3 has 14 residues. V was trimmed by 6 bases and J by 7 bases, leaving 18 bases between them. CDR1 is SNHLY, CDR2 FYNNEI, per germline. Written as DNA, the CDR3 is TGTGCCAGCAGACGTCTCAGGGACTCGCTTGGCTACACCTTC. Encoded protein: CASRRLRDSLGYTF.

The V gene is TRBV4-1, the J gene TRBJ1-5; no clear D. Germline values: CDR1 MGHRA, CDR2 YSYEKL. V was pared by 0 bases and J by 8 bases, with 14 bases between. The CDR3 sequence is 15 residues long. The CDR3 nucleotides read TGCGCCAGCAGCCAAGAACATGGTGGCGGCAAGCCCCAGCATTTT. This encodes CASSQEHGGGKPQHF.